These T cell receptor beta chains were read from a single sample in a study of type 1 regulatory T cells. A single record per CDR3 protein comes from TCRdb applying MiXCR to the reads. In the table there are around 64,000 distinct CDR3 sequences, 20% of which are singletons. For these TCRs, the target antigens are not known. The sample consisted of cultured type 1 regulatory T (Tr1) cells, either the whole culture or a sorted fraction (not recorded which). These receptors originate from a human donor in good health. CDR3s include the opening cysteine and the closing phenylalanine or tryptophan.

cdr3_aa v_call
CTSSFGGAGGNEAFF TRBV7-2
CSVNQEGLALITDTQYF TRBV29-1
CASSTDVGTDTQYF TRBV5-6
CATRGRNYGYTF TRBV10-3
CAWSVMRQGVAGNTIYF TRBV30
CASSQLGSHTDTQYF TRBV3-1
CASSFAEKRLGTQYF TRBV12-3/TRBV12-4
CSARRGLDDEQFF TRBV20-1
CASSSPGDANTEAFF TRBV6-5
CASSPNQGPGGYTF TRBV5-1
CASSLVGWDTEAFF TRBV5-1
CASSRDRSEQFF TRBV6-1
CASSTGGGADLNNSPLHF TRBV5-1
CASSPSGNSYNEQFF TRBV12-3/TRBV12-4
CASSLGVMDTEAFF TRBV5-1
CASSQPITRSPLHF TRBV4-1
CASSISGRALNEQFF TRBV6-5
CASSTRTGNTEAFF TRBV12-3/TRBV12-4
CASTGGLYNEQFF TRBV28
CASSYYTGDYGYTF TRBV13
CASSPPEGTYEQYF TRBV18
CSAPGASSYEQYF TRBV20-1
CASSTQGGTEAFF TRBV11-1
CATSPAANYGYTF TRBV24-1
CASSQRTGSENIQYF TRBV18
CSAGLEGRETQYF TRBV20-1
CASSRGTGLPNNEQFF TRBV19
CASSQLGQFYEQYF TRBV14
CASSLYLAKETQYF TRBV5-6
CASSLDRTTFGSPLHF TRBV7-2
CASRGQSYTEAFF TRBV12-3/TRBV12-4
CASSLGVFSYEQYF TRBV11-2
CATRGPSKQFF TRBV19
CASRPRKRSNTGELFF TRBV12-3/TRBV12-4
CASSPRAGSNFF TRBV7-2
CASSLNTYNEQFF TRBV7-2
CASSAFSGRSYNEQFF TRBV9
CASSIRGQSDTQYF TRBV5-1
CASSLTSFSNEQFF TRBV5-1
CASSVGGRNEQYF TRBV9
CASSQAGGAGDTQYF TRBV14
CASSYGQSTDTQYF TRBV7-3
CASSPAQNTEAFF TRBV18
CASSWPSMGTDTQYF TRBV12-3/TRBV12-4
CASSVQGAYEQYF TRBV5-1
CASSLSREAGQPQHF TRBV7-8
CASSPGTSVGNEQFF TRBV5-1
CASSLEGHEQFF TRBV5-1
CSAIQGAHGYTF TRBV20-1
CAISVAGSEAFF TRBV10-3
CASSLAGPVDTQYF TRBV5-4
CASSGQGGEKLFF TRBV19
CASSNGPYNEQFF TRBV19
CASSLEVFGTGELFF TRBV7-2